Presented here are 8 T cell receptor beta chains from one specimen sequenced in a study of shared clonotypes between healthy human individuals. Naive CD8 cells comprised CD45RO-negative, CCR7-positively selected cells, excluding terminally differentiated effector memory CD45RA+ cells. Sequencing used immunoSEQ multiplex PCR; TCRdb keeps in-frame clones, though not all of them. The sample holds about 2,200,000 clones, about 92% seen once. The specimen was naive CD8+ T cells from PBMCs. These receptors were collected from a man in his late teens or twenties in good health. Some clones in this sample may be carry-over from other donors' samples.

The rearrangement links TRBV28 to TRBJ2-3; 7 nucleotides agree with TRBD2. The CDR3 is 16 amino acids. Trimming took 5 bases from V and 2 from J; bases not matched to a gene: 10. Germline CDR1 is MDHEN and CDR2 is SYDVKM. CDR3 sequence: CASSVLAVPPTDTQYF. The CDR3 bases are TGTGCCAGCAGTGTGCTAGCGGTCCCCCCCACAGATACGCAGTATTTT.

The CDR3 DNA follows: TGTGCCATCTCCGTGAGGGTGAGGGACACTGAAGCTTTCTTT. This codes for CAISVRVRDTEAFF. The chain employs TRBV28 and TRBJ1-1; D unclear. Germline CDR1 reads MDHEN; CDR2 reads SYDVKM. The length of the CDR3 is 14 residues. V dropped 10 bases and J dropped 3 bases, with 18 bases sitting between them.

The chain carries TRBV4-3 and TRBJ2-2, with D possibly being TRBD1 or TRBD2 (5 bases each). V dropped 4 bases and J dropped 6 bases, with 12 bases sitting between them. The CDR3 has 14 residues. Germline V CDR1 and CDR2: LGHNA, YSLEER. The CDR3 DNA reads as TGCGCCAGCAGCCGGGGACGAGGCGCCGGGGAGCTGTTTTTT. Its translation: CASSRGRGAGELFF.

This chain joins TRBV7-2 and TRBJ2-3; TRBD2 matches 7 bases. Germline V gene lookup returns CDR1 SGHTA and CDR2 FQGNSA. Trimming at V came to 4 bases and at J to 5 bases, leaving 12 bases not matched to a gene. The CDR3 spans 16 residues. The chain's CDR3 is CASSSTPGTTGDTQYF. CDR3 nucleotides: TGTGCCAGCAGCTCTACTCCCGGGACTACCGGAGATACGCAGTATTTT. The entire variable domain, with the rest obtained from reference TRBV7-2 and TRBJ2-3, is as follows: GAGVSQSPSNKVTEKGKDVELRCDPISGHTALYWYRQSLGQGLEFLIYFQGNSAPDKSGLPSDRFSAERTGGSVSTLTIQRTQQEDSAVYLCASSSTPGTTGDTQYFGPGTRLTVL.

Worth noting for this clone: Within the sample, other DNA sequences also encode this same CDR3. The CDR3, as DNA: TGTGCCAGCAGCGTAGTTGGGGGAGCAGATACGCAGTATTTT. Protein: CASSVVGGADTQYF. The chain couples TRBV9 to TRBJ2-3; D could derive from TRBD1 or TRBD2 (5 bases each). The CDR3 contains 14 residues. The germline V and J ends were trimmed by 0 bases and 4 bases, with 9 bases remaining between them. The germline V gene encodes CDR1 SGDLS and CDR2 YYNGEE.

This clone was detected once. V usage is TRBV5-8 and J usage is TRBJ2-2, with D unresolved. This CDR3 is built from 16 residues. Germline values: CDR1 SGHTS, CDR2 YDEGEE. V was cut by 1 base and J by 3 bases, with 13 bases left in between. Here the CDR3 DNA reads TGTGCCAGCAGCTTGACCCAGCCTCATGACACCGGGGAGCTGTTTTTT. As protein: CASSLTQPHDTGELFF.

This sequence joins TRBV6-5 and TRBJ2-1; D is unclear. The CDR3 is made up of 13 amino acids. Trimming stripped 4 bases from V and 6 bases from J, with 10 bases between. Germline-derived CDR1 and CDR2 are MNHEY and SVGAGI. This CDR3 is CASSFSFPNEQFF. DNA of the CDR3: TGTGCCAGCAGTTTCAGCTTTCCCAATGAGCAGTTCTTC.

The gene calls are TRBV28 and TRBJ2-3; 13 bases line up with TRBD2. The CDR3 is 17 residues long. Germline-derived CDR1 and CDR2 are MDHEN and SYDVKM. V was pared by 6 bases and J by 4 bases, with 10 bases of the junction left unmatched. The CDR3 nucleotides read TGTGCCAGCAGAGATCCGGGACTAGCGGGAAATTCAGATACGCAGTATTTT. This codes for CASRDPGLAGNSDTQYF.